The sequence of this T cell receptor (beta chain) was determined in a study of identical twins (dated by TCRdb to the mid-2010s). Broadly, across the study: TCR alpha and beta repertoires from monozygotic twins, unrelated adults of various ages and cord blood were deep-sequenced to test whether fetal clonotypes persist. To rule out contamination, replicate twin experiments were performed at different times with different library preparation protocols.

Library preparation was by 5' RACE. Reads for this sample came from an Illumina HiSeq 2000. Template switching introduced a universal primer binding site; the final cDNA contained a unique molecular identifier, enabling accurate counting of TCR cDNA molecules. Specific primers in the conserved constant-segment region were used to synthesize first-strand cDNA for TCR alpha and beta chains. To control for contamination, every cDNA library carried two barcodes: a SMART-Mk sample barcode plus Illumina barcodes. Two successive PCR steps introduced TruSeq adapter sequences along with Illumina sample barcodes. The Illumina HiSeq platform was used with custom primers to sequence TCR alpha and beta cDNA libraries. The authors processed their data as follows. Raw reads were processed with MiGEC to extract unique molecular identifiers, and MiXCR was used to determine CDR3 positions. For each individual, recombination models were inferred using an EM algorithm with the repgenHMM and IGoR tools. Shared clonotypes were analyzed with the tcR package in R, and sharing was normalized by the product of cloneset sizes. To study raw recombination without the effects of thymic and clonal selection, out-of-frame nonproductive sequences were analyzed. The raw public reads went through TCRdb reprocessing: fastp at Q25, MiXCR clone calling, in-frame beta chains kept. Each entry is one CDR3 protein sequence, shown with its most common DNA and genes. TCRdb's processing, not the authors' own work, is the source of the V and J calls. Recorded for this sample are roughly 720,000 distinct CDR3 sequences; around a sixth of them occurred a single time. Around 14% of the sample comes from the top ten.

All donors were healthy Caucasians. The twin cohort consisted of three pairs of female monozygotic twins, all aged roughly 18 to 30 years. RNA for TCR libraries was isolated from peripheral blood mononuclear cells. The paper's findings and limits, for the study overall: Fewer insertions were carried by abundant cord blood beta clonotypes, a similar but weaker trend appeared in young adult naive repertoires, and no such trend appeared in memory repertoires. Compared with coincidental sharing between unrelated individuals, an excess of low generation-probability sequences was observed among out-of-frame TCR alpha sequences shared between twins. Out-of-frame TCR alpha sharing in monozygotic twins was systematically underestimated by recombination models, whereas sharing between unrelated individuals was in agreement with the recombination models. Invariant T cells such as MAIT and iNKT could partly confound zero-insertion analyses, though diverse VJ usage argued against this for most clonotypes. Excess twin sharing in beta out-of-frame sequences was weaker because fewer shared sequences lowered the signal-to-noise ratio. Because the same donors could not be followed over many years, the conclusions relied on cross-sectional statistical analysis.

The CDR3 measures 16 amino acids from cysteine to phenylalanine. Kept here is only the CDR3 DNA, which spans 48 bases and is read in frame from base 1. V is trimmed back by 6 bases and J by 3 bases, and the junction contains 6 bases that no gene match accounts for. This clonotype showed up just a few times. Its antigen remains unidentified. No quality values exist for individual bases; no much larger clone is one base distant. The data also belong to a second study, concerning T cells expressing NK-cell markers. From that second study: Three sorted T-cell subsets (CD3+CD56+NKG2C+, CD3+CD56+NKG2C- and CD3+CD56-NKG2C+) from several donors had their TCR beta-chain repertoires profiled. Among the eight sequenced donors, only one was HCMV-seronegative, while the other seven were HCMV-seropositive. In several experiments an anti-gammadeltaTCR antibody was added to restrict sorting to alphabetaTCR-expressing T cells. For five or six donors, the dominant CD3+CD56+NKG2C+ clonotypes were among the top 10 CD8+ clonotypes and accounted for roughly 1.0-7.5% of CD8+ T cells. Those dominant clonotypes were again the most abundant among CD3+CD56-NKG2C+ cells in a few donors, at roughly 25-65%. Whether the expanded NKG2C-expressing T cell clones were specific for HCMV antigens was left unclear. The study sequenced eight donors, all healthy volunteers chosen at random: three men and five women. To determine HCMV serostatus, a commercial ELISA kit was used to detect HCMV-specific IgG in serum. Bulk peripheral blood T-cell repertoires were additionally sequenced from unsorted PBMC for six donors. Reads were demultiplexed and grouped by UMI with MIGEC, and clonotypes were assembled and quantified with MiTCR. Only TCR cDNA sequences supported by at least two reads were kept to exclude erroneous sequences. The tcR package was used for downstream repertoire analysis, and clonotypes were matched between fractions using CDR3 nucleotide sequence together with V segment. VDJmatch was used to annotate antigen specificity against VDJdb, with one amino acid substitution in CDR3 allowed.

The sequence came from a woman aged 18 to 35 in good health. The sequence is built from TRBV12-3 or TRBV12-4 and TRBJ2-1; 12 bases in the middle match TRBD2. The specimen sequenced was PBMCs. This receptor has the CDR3 CASSSLAGGFYNEQFF. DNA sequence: TGTGCCAGCAGCTCGCTAGCGGGGGGGTTCTACAATGAGCAGTTCTTC.